What follows are 3 T cell receptor beta chains derived from one specimen sequenced in a study of CD8+CD57+ T cells in acquired aplastic anemia. The study profiled TCR beta VDJ and CDR3 using genomic DNA as template. Each CDR3 protein is one row after TCRdb ran MiXCR on the reads. The profile shows approximately 300,000 distinct CDR3 sequences, approximately 60% of them singletons. The sequenced patients had an expansion of CD8+CD57+ cells seen by flow cytometry. Sequencing used sorted CD4+, CD8+, or CD8+CD57+ T cells (not recorded which) from PBMCs. The receptors come from a human donor with aplastic anemia.

This clonotype was seen a single time. This sequence joins TRBV5-1 and TRBJ1-5; 7 nucleotides match TRBD1. Germline CDR1 is SGHRS and CDR2 is YFSETQ. The CDR3 contains 15 residues. J lost 5 bases, V lost 4 bases, and 9 bases had no gene match. The CDR3 is CASSDRTGAYQPQHF. CDR3 nucleotide sequence: TGCGCCAGCAGCGACCGGACAGGAGCCTATCAGCCCCAGCATTTT.

This clonotype was observed a handful of times. The rearrangement uses TRBV7-6 and TRBJ1-1, with D hard to call. CDR1 is SGHVS, CDR2 FNYEAQ, per germline. V was clipped by 2 bases and J by 6 bases, with 10 bases between them. The CDR3 sequence is 13 residues long. As DNA, the CDR3 is TGTGCCAGCAGCTTATTGGCCGGGGCTGAAGCTTTCTTT. Translating gives CASSLLAGAEAFF.

This clonotype was seen a single time. The junction departs from germline at one end; a sequencing error may be responsible. The chain links TRBV10-2 to TRBJ2-6; D is unclear. Germline CDR1 WSHSY, CDR2 SAAADI. This CDR3 is built from 16 residues. The CDR3 sequence: CASSYGRGAKANVLTF. CDR3 DNA: TGTGCCAGCAGTTACGGCAGAGGAGCCAAGGCCAACGTCCTGACTTTC.